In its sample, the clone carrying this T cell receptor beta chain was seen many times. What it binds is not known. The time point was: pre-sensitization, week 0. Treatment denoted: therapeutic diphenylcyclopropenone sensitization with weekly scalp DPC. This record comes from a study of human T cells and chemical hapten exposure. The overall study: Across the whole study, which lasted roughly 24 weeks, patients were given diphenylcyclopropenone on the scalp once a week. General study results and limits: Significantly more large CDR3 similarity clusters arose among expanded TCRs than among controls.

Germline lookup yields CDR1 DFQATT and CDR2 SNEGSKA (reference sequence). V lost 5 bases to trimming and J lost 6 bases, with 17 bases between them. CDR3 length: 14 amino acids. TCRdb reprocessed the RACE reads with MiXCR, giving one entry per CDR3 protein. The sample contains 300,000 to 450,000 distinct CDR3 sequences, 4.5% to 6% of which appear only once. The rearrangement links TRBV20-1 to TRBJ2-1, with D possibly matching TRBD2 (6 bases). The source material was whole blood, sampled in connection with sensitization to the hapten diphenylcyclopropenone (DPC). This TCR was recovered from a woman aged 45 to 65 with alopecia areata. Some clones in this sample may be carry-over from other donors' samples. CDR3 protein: CSALKRTNSNEQFF. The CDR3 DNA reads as TGCAGTGCTCTTAAGCGGACTAATTCCAATGAGCAGTTCTTC.